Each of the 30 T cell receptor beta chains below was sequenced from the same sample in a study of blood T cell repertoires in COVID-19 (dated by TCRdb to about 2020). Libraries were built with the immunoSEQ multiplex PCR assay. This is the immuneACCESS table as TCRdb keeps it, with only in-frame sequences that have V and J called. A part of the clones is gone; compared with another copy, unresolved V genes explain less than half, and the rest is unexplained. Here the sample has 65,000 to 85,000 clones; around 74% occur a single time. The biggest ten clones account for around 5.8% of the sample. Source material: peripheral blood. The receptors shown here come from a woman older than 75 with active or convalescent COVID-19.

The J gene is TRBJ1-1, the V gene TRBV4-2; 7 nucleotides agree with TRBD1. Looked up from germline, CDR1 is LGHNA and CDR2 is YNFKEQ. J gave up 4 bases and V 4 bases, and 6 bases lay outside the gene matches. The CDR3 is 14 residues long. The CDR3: CASSLDRLGTEAFF. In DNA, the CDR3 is TGTGCCAGCAGCCTGGACAGGCTTGGCACTGAAGCTTTCTTT.

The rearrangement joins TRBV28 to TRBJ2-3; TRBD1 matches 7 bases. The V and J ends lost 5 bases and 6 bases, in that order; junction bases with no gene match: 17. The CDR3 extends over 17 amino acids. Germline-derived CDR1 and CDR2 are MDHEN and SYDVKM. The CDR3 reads CASSPLKRQGKWDTQYF. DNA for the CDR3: TGTGCCAGCAGTCCATTAAAACGACAGGGCAAATGGGATACGCAGTATTTT.

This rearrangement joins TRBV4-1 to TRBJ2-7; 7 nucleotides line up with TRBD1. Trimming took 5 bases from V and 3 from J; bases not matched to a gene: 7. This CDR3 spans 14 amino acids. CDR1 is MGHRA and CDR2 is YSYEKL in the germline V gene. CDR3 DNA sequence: TGCGCCAGCAGCGAAGGGGACAGATTCTACGAGCAGTACTTC. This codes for CASSEGDRFYEQYF.

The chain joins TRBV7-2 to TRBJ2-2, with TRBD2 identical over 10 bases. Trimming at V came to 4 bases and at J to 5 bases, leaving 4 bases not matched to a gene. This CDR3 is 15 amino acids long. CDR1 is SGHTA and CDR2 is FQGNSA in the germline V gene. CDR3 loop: CASSSALAGTGELFF. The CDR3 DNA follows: TGTGCCAGCAGCTCCGCACTAGCGGGAACCGGGGAGCTGTTTTTT.

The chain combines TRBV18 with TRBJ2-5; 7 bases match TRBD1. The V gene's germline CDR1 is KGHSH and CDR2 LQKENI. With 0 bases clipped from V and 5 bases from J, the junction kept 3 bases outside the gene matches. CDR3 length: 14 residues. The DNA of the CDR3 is TGTGCCAGCTCACCACCCACAGGGGTGGAGACCCAGTACTTC. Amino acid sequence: CASSPPTGVETQYF.

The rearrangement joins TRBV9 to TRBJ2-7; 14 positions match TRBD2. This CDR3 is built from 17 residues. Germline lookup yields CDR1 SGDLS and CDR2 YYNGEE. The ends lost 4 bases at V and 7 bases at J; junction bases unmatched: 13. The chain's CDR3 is CASSSPTGTSGRSEQYF. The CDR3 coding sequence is TGTGCCAGCAGCTCTCCAACCGGGACTAGCGGGAGATCGGAGCAGTACTTC.

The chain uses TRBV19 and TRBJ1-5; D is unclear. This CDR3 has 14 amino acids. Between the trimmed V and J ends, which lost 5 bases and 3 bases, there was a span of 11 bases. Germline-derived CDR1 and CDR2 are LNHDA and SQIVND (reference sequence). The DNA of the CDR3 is TGTGCCAGTAGTTTAAGAGGGTCCAATCAGCCCCAGCATTTT. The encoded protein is CASSLRGSNQPQHF.

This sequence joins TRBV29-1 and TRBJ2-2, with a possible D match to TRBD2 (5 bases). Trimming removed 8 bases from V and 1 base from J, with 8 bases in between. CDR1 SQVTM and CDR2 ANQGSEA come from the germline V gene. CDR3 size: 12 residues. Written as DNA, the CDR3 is TGCAGCCTTCGGGGGAACACCGGGGAGCTGTTTTTT. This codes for CSLRGNTGELFF.

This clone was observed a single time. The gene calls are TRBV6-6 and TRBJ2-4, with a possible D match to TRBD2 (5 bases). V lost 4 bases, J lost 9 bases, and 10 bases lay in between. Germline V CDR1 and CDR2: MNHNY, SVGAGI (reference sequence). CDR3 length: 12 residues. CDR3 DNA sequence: TGTGCCAGCAGTTCGGGGTATAGCATTCAGTACTTC. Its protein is CASSSGYSIQYF.

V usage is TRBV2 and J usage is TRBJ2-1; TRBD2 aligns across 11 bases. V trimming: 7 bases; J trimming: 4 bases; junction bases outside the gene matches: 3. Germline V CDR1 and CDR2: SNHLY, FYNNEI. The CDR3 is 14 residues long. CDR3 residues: CASTLAGGYNEQFF. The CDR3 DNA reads TGTGCCAGCACCTTAGCGGGAGGGTACAATGAGCAGTTCTTC.

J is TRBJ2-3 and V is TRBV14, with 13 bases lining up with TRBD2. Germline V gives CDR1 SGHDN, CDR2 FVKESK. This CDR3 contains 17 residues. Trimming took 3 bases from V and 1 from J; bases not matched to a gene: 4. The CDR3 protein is CASSQVGLAGGTDTQYF. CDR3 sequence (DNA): TGTGCCAGCAGCCAGGTCGGACTAGCGGGGGGCACAGATACGCAGTATTTT.

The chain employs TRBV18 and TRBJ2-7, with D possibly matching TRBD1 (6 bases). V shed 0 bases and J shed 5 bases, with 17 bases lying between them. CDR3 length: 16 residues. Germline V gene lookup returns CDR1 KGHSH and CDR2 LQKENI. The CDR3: CASSPPRTVGVHEQYF. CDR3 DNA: TGTGCCAGCTCACCACCCAGGACAGTCGGGGTCCACGAGCAGTACTTC.

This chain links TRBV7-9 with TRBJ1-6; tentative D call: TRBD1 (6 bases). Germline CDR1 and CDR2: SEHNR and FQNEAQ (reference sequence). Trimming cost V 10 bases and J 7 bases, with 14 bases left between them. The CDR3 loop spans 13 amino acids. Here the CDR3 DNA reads TGTGCCACCAAAACAGGGAACAATTCACCCCTCCACTTT. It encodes CATKTGNNSPLHF.

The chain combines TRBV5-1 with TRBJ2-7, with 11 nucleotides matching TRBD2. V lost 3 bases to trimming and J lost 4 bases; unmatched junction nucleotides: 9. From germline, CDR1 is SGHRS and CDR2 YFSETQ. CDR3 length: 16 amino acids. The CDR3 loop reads CASSSNSGLAVYEQYF. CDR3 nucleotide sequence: TGCGCCAGCAGCTCCAACTCGGGACTAGCGGTATACGAGCAGTACTTC.

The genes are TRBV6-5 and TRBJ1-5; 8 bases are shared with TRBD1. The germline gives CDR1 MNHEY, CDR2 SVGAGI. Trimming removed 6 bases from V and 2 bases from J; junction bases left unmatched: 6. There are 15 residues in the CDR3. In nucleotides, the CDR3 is TGTGCCAGCAGCAGGACAGGGTCGGGCAATCAGCCCCAGCATTTT. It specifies CASSRTGSGNQPQHF.

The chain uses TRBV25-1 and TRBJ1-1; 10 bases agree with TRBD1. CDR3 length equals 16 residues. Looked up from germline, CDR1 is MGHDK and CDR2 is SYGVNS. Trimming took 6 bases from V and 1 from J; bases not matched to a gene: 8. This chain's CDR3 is CASRTGQGGSNTEAFF. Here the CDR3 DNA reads TGTGCCAGCAGGACAGGACAGGGGGGCTCGAACACTGAAGCTTTCTTT.

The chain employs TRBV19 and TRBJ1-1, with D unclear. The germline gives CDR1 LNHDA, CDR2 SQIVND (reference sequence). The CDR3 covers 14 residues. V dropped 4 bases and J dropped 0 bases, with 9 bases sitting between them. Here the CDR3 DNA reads TGTGCCAGTAGTAGGCGGGAGGTGAACACTGAAGCTTTCTTT. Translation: CASSRREVNTEAFF.

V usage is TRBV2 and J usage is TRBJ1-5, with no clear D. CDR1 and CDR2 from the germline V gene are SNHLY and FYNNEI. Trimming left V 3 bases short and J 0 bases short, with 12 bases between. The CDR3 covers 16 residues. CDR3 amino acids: CASSEPGLYSNQPQHF. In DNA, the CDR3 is TGTGCCAGCAGTGAGCCAGGACTTTATAGCAATCAGCCCCAGCATTTT.

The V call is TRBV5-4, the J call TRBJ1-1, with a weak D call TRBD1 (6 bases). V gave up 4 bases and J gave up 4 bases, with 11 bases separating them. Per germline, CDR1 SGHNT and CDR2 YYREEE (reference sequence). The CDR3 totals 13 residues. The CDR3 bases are TGTGCCAGCAGCGTACAGGGTATCACTGAAGCTTTCTTT. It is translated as CASSVQGITEAFF.

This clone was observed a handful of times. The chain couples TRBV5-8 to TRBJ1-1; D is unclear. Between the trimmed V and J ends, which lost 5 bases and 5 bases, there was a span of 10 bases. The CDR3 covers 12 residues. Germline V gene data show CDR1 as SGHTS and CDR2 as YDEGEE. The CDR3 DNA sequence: TGTGCCAGCAGGTCCAGTCGAACTGAAGCTTTCTTT. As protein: CASRSSRTEAFF.

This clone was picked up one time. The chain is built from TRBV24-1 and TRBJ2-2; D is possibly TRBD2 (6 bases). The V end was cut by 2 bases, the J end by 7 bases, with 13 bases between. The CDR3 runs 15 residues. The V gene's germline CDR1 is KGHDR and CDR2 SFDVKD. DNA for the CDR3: TGTGCCACCAGTGATTGGAGGGGCGCGAACGGGGAGCTGTTTTTT. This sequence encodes CATSDWRGANGELFF.

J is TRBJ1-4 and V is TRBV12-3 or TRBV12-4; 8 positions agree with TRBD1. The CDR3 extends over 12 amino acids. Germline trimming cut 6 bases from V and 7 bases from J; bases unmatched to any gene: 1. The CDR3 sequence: CASSTGGEKLFF. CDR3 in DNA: TGTGCCAGCAGCACAGGGGGTGAAAAACTGTTTTTT.

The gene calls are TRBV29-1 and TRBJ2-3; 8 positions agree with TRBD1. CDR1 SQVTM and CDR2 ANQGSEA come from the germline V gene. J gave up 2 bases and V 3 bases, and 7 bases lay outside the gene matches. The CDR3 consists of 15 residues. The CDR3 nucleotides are TGCAGCGTTGAGACAGGGGAAGGAGCCACAGATACGCAGTATTTT. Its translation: CSVETGEGATDTQYF.

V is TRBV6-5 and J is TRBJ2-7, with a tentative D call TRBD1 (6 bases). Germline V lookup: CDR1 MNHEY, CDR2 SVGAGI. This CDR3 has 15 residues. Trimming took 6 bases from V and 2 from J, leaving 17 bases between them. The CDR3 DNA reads TGTGCCAGCAGCCGGAGACGGGACAACCCCTACGAGCAGTACTTC. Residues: CASSRRRDNPYEQYF.

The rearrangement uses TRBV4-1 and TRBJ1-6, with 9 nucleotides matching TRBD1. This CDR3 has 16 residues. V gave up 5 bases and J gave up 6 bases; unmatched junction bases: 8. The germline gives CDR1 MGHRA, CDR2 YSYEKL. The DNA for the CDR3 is TGCGCCAGCAGCTCCCCGGGACAGGGTCCTAATTCACCCCTCCACTTT. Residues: CASSSPGQGPNSPLHF.

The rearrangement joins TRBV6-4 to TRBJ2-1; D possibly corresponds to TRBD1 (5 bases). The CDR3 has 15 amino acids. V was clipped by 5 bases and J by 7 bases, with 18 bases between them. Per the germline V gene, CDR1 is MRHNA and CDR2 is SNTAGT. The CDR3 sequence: CASSKTVARENEQFF. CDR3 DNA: TGTGCCAGCAGTAAGACAGTGGCAAGGGAAAATGAGCAGTTCTTC.

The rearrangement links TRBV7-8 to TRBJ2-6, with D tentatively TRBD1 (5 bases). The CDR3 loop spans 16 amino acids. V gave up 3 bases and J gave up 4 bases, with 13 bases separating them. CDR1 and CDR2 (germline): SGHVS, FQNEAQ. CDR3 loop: CASSFRRGTGANVLTF. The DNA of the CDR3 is TGTGCCAGCAGCTTCCGAAGGGGTACCGGGGCCAACGTCCTGACTTTC.

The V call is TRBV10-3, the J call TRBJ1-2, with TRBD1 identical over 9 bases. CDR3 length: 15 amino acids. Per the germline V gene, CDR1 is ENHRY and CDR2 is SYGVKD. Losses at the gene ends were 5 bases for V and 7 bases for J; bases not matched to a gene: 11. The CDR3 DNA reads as TGTGCCATCAGTTCCGGTACACCGACAGGGGGTGGCTACACCTTC. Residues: CAISSGTPTGGGYTF.

The CDR3 region has the DNA TGTGCCAGCAGCGGGGGACAGGGGAGATACGAGCAGTACTTC. It yields the protein CASSGGQGRYEQYF. The rearrangement uses TRBV9 and TRBJ2-7, with TRBD1 matching 10 bases. Trimming took 3 bases from V and 4 from J; bases not matched to a gene: 4. Germline V lookup: CDR1 SGDLS, CDR2 YYNGEE. This CDR3 has 14 amino acids.

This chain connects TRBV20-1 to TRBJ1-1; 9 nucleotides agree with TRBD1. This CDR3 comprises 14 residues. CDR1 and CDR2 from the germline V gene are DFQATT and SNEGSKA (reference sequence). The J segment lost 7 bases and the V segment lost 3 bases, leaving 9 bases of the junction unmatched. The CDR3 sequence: CSASYRQGGGEAFF. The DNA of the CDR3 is TGCAGTGCTAGTTACCGACAGGGGGGAGGTGAAGCTTTCTTT.